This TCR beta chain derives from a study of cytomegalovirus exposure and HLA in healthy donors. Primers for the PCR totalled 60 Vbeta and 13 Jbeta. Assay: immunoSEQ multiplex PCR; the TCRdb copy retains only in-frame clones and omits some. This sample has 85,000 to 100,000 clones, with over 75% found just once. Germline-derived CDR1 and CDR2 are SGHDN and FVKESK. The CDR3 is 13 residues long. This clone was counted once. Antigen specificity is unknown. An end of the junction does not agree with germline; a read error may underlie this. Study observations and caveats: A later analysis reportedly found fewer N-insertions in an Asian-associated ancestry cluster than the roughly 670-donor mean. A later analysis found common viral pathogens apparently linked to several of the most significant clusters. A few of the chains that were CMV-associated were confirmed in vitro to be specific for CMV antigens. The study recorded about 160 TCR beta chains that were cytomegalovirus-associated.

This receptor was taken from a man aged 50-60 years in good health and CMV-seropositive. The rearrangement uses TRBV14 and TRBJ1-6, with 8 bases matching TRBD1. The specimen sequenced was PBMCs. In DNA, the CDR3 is TGTGCCAGCAGCGGACAGGGTTACTCACCCCTCAACTTT. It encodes CASSGQGYSPLNF.